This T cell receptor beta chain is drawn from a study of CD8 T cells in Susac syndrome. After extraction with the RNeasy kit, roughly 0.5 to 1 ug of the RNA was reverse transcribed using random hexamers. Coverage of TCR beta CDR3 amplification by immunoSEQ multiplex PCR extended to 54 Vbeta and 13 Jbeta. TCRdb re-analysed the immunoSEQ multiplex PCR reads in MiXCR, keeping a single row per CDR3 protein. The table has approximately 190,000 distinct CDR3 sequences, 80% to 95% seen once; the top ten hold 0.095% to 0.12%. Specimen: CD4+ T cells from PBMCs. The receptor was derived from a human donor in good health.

CDR3 protein: CASSTGFAGQPQHF. The CDR3 nucleotides are TGTGCCAGTAGTACCGGGTTTGCAGGTCAGCCCCAGCATTTT. V usage is TRBV19 and J usage is TRBJ1-5; D call uncertain. The CDR3 runs 14 residues. Germline CDR1 is LNHDA and CDR2 is SQIVND (reference sequence). Trimming took off 4 bases at V and 6 bases at J, with 13 bases between the two ends.